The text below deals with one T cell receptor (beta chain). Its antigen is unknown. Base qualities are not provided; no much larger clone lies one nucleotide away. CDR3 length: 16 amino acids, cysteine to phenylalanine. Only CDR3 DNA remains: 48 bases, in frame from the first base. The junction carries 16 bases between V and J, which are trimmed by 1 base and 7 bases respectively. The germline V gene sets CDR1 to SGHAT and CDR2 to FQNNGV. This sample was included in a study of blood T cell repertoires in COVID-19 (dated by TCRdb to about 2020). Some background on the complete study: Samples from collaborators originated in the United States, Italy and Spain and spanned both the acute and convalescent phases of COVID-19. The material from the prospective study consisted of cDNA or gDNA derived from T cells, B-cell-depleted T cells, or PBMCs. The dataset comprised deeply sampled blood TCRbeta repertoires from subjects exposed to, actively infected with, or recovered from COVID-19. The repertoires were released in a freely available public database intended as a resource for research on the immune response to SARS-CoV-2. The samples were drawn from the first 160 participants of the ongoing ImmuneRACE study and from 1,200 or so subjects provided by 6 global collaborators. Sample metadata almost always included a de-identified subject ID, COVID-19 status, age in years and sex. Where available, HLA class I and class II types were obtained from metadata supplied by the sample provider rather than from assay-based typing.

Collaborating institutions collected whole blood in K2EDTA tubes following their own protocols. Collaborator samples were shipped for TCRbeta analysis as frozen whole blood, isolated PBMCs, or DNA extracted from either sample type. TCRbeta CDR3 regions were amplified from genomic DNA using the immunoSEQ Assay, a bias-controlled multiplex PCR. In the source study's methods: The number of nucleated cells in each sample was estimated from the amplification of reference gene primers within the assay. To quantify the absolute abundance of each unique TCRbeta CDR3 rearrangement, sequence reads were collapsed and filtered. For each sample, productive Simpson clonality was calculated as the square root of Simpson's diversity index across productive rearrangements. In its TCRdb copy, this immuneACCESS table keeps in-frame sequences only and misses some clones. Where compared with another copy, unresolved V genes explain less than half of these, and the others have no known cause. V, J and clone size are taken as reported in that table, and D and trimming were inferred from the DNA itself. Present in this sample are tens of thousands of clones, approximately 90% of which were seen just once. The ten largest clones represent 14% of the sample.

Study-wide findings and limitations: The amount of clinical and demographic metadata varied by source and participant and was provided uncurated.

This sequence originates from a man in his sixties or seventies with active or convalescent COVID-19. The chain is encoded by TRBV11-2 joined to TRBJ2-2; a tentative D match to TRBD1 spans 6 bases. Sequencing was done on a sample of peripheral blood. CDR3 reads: CASSLGGGPANGELFF. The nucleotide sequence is TGTGCCAGCAGCTTAGGAGGGGGACCCGCTAACGGGGAGCTGTTTTTT.